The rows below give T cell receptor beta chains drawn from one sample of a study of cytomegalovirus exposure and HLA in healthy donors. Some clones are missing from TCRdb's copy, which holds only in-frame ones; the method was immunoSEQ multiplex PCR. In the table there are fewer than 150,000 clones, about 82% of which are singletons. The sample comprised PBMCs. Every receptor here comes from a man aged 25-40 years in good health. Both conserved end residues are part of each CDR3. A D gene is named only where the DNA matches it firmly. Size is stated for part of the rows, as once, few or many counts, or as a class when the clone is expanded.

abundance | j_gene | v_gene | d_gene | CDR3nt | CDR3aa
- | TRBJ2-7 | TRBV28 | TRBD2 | TGTGCCAGCAGTTCCCCGGGACTAGCGGGAACCCACGAGCAGTACTTC | CASSSPGLAGTHEQYF
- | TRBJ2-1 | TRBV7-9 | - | TGTGCCAGCAGCTTGACGGCGGAGTACAATGAGCAGTTCTTC | CASSLTAEYNEQFF
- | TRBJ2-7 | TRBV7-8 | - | TGTGCCAGCAGCTTAGCAGGGGCCCTCTACGAGCAGTACTTC | CASSLAGALYEQYF
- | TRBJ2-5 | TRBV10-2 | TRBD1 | TGCGCCAGCGCCCCGGGGGCAGGGGGCTGGGAGACCCAGTACTTC | CASAPGAGGWETQYF
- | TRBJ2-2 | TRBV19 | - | TGTGCCAGTAGTATGGGCGGGACCGGGGAGCTGTTTTTT | CASSMGGTGELFF
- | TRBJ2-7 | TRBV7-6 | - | TGTGCCAGCAGCGTCAACACAGGCTCCTACGAGCAGTACTTC | CASSVNTGSYEQYF
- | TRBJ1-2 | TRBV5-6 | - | TGTGCCAGCAGCTTGAGCGGATATGGCTACACCTTC | CASSLSGYGYTF
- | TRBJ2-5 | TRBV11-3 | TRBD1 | TGTGCCAGCAGCCACCCGGGACAGCAAGAGACCCAGTACTTC | CASSHPGQQETQYF
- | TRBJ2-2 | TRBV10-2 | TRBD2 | TGCGCCAGCAGTGTTGGCGGGAGTGGTACCGGGGAGCTGTTTTTT | CASSVGGSGTGELFF
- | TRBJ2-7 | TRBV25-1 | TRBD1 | TGTGCCAGCAGTGCCTCCGGGACAGGGTTCCACGAGCAGTACTTC | CASSASGTGFHEQYF
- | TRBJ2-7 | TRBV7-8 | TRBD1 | TGTGCCAGCAGCTTAGCGGGACAGCTGATTACCTACGAGCAGTACTTC | CASSLAGQLITYEQYF
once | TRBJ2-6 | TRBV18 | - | TGTGCCAGCTCACCGGAGAGGGTTCGGTCTGGGGCCAACGTCCTGACTTTC | CASSPERVRSGANVLTF
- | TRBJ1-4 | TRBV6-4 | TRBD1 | TGTGCCAGCAGTCCGGACAGGGGTGGAAAACTGTTTTTT | CASSPDRGGKLFF
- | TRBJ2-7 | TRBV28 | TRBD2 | TGTGCCAGCAGTCCTAGAACGCTAGCGGGAGCTTCCGAGCAGTACTTC | CASSPRTLAGASEQYF
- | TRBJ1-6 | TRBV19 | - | TGTGCCAGTAGTCCGGGAAGCGTCAGTGGCAATTCACCCCTCCACTTT | CASSPGSVSGNSPLHF
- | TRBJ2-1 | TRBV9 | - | TGTGCCAGCAGCGTAGCCCCTAGCAATGAGCAGTTCTTC | CASSVAPSNEQFF
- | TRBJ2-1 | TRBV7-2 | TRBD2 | TGTGCCAGCAGTCTAAAACTAGCGGGAGGGCGCAATGAGCAGTTCTTC | CASSLKLAGGRNEQFF
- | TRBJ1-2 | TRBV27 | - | TGTGCCAGCAGTTTAAAAGGCGGAGCTAACTATGGCTACACCTTC | CASSLKGGANYGYTF
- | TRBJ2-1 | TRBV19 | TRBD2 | TGTGCCAGTAGTACGACATCTAGCGGGAGGGACTACAATGAGCAGTTCTTC | CASSTTSSGRDYNEQFF
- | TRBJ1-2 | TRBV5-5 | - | TGTGCCAGCAGCCCTACAGGGATGGATGGCTACACCTTC | CASSPTGMDGYTF
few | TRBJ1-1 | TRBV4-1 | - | TGCGCCAGCAGCCCCCAACCCCCAGGTAGGAACACTGAAGCTTTCTTT | CASSPQPPGRNTEAFF
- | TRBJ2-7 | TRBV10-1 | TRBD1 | TGCGCCAGCGGGCGACAGGGGACCTACGAGCAGTACTTC | CASGRQGTYEQYF
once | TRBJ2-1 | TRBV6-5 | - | TGTGCCAGCAGTTACTCGGCAAGCGGGAATGAGCAGTTCTTC | CASSYSASGNEQFF
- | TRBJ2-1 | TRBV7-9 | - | TGTTCCTCCGGGTGGGAGATAGACAATGAGCAGTTCTTC | CSSGWEIDNEQFF
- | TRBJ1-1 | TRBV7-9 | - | TGTGCCAGCAGCATTCAGCAGGGAGGAGCTTTCTTT | CASSIQQGGAFF
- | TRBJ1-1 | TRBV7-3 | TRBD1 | TGTGCCAGCAGTTTCACAGGGGGCGCAACTGAAGCTTTCTTT | CASSFTGGATEAFF
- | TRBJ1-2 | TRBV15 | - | TGTGCCACCAGCAGAGTTCAGGGGCATGGCTACACCTTC | CATSRVQGHGYTF
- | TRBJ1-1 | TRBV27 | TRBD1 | TGTGCCAGCAGTCCGTGGACAGGGGGCACTGAAGCTTTCTTT | CASSPWTGGTEAFF
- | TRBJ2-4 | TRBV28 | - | TGTGCCAGCAGTACACCGACTGTAGCCAAAAACATTCAGTACTTC | CASSTPTVAKNIQYF
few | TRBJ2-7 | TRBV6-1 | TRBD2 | TGTGCCAGCAGTGCCCCTAGGAGCGGGAAGTCCTACGAGCAGTACTTC | CASSAPRSGKSYEQYF
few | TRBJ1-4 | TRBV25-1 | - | TGTGCCAGCAGTGAAACGGCTCGGGATAATGAAAAACTGTTTTTT | CASSETARDNEKLFF
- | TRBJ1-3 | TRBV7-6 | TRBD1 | TGTGCCAGCAGCCGGACAGGGAGAGGCTCTGGAAACACCATATATTTT | CASSRTGRGSGNTIYF
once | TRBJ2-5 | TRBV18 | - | TGTGCCAGCTCACCAGGGACAAGTCCCCAAGAGACCCAGTACTTC | CASSPGTSPQETQYF
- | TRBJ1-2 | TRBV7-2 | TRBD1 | TGTGCCAGCAGGAATACAGGGGTCCCGAATGGCTACACCTTC | CASRNTGVPNGYTF
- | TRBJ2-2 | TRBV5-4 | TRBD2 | TGTGCCAGCAGCACTGGACTAGCGGGAGGGATCAACACCGGGGAGCTGTTTTTT | CASSTGLAGGINTGELFF
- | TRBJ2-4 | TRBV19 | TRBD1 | TGTGCCAGTAGTGCAACAGGGGAACTAAACATTCAGTACTTC | CASSATGELNIQYF
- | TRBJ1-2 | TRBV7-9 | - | TGTGCCAGCAGCTTACAGGCAGCCCTCTATGGCTACACCTTC | CASSLQAALYGYTF
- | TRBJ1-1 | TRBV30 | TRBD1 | TGTGCCTGGAGTCTAGGGGGCCCCGAAGCTTTCTTT | CAWSLGGPEAFF